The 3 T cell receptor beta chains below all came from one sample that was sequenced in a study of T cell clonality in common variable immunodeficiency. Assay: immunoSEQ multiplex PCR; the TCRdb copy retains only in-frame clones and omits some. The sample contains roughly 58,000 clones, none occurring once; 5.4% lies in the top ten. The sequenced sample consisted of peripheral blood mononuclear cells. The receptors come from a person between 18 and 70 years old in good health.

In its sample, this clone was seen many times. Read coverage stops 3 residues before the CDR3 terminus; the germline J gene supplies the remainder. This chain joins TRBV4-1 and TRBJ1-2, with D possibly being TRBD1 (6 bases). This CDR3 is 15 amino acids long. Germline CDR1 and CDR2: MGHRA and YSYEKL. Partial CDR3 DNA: TGCGCCAGCAGCCAAGACAACTGGGGGCGCGACGGC. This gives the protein CASSQDNWGRDG. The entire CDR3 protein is CASSQDNWGRDGYTF.

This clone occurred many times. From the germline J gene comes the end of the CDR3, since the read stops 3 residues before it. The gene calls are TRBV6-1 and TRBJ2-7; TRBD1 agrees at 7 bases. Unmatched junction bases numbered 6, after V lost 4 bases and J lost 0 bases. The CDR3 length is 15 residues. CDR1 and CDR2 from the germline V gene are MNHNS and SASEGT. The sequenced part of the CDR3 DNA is TGTGCCAGCAGTGGAGGGGGCCGCCCCTCCTACGAG. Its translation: CASSGGGRPSYE. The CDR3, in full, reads CASSGGGRPSYEQYF.

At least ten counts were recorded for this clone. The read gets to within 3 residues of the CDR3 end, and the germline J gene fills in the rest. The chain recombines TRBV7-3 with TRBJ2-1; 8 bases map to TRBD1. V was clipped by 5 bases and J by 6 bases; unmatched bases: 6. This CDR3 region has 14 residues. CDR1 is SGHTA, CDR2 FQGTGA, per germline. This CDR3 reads CASSGSGGINEQFF. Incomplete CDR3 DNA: TGTGCCAGCAGCGGGTCAGGGGGCATCAATGAG.